This T cell receptor beta chain was captured by sequencing in a study of T cell responses to AZD1222 COVID-19 vaccine (dated by TCRdb to about 2021). For the study in its entirety: Because spike-specific TCR depth and breadth did not differ between the two schedules, AZD1222 recipients who got a second dose at roughly 4 weeks were pooled with those who got a second dose at roughly 12 weeks. A total of about 230 trial participants underwent TCR sequencing, of whom some 210 received two doses of AZD1222 and about 25 received two doses of the MenACWY control vaccine. Trial participants were enrolled by age into subgroups of 18-55, 56-69 and 70-plus years, and about 150, 27 and 61 TCR-sequenced participants, respectively, were included in these subgroups. Study-wide findings and limitations: CD4 TCRs associated with the vaccine covered the entire spike protein, and the dominant responses were in regions 160-218 and 743-854. The 56-69-year group was small, and its depth increase did not reach significance, likely because of low power. After two AZD1222 doses, spike-specific TCR breadth and depth were significantly higher than at day 0 and than in MenACWY recipients. Conclusions about previously exposed vaccinees are limited, since just five or six AZD1222 recipients were seropositive for SARS-CoV-2 at baseline. Because no day 14 peak-response samples were available, the repertoires could be characterized only after the peak T cell response. Most participants were white British and females outnumbered males, and the authors suggested that clonal diversity may have been underestimated. Reportedly, almost half of the unique spike-specific TCRs recognized epitopes lying outside the regions that are mutated in the B.1.351 and B.1.1.7 variants.

The CDR3 regions of human TCRbeta chains were analyzed by immunosequencing. The authors' analysis ran thus. TCRs in the repertoires were compared against a reference library of SARS-CoV-2-specific TCRs that had been generated with the MIRA antigen-specificity platform. Breadth was defined as the fraction of unique TCRs that were SARS-CoV-2-associated, and depth was defined as the fraction of total T cells that were SARS-CoV-2-associated. Using the MIRA data, each spike-specific TCR was assigned both to the spike region to which the TCR was reactive and to a CD4 or CD8 class. Log10-transformed breadth and depth values were compared by one-way ANOVA with Sidak's multiple comparisons tests. Entries here come from immuneACCESS through TCRdb and include only in-frame sequences with V and J called. Some clones fail to appear in such tables; in the studies checked, an unresolved V gene covers under half of the shortfall, and the cause of the remainder is unknown. V and J calls and clone size are those listed in that table; D and trimming were worked out from the DNA. This sample is represented by roughly 100,000 clones; more than 75% of them were singletons. Roughly 9.2% of the sample rests with the top ten.

From the germline V gene, CDR1 is SNHLY and CDR2 is FYNNEI. The CDR3 has 14 amino acids, counting the end cysteine and phenylalanine. Only the CDR3 part of the read is kept: 42 bases, read in frame from the first base. V loses 2 bases, J loses 4 bases, and the germline ends lie 9 bases apart. Comments on this clone: Its cognate antigen has yet to be identified. Qualities for individual bases were not recorded, and no much larger clone is one base off.

Sample time point, as interpreted from the label and publication: baseline before first vaccination. Vaccinee samples came from UK trials COV001 and COV002, including a single-blind randomized controlled phase 2/3 trial of AZD1222 (ChAdOx1 nCoV-19) in healthy adults. Trial participant PBMC samples were collected at day 0 and day 28 after the second dose for TCRbeta chain sequencing. The clonotype was recovered from an adult in good health. Recombination joined TRBV2 with TRBJ2-1; the D gene is unclear. The material was peripheral blood, obtained on day 0 of AZD1222 vaccination. The CDR3 sequence is CASSELVSYNEQFF. The nucleotides read TGTGCCAGCAGTGAACTAGTTTCATACAATGAGCAGTTCTTC.